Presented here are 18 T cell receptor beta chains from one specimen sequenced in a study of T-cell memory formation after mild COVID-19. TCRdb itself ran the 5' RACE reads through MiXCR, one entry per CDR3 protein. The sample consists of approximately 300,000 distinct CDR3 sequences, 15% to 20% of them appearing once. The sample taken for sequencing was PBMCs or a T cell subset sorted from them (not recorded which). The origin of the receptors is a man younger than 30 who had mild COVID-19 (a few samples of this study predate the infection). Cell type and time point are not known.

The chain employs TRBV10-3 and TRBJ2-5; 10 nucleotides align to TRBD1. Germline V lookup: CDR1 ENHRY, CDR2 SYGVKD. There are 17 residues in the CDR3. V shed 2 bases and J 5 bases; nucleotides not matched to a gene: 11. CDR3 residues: CAISEVAETGGWETQYF. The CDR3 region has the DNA TGTGCCATCAGTGAGGTGGCGGAGACAGGGGGCTGGGAGACCCAGTACTTC.

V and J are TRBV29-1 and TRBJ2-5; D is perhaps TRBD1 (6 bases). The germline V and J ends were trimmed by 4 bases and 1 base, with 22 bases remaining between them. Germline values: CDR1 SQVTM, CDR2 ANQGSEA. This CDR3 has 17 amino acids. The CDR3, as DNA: TGCAGCGTTGCCCCGGCGATAGGGACACAAAGCCAAGAGACCCAGTACTTC. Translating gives CSVAPAIGTQSQETQYF.

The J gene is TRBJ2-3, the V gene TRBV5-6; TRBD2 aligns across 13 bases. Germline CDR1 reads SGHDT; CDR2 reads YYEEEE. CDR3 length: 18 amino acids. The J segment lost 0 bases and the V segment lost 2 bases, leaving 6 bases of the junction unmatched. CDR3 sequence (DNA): TGTGCCAGCAGCTTCGGACTAGCGGGGGAAACTAGCACAGATACGCAGTATTTT. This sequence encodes CASSFGLAGETSTDTQYF.

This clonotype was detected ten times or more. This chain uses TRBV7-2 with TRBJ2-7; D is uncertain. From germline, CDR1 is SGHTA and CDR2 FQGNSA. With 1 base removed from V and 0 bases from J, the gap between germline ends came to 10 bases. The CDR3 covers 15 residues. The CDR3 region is CASSLGATGSYEQYF. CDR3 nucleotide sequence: TGTGCCAGCAGCTTAGGCGCGACTGGCTCCTACGAGCAGTACTTC.

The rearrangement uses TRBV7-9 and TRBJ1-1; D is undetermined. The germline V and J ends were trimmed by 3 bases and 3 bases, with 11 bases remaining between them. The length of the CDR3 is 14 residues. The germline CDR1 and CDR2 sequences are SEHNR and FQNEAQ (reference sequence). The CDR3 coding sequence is TGTGCCAGCAGCTTGGTGGCAGAATACACTGAAGCTTTCTTT. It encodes CASSLVAEYTEAFF.

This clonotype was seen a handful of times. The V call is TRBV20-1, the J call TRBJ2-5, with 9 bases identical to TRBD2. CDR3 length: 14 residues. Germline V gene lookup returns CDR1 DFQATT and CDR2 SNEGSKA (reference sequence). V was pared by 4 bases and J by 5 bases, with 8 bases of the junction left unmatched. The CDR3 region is CSAIPAGGPETQYF. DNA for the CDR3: TGCAGTGCTATCCCGGCGGGGGGGCCGGAGACCCAGTACTTC.

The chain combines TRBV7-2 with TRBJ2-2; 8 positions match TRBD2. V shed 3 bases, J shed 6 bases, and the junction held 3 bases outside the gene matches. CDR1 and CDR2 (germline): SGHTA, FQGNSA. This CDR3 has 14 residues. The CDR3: CASSLVGGAGELFF. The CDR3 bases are TGTGCCAGCAGCTTGGTCGGGGGGGCCGGGGAGCTGTTTTTT.

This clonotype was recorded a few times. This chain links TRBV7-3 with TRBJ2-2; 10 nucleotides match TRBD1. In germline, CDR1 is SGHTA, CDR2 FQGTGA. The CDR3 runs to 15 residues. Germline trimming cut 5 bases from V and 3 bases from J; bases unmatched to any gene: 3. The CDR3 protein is CASSMDRGDTGELFF. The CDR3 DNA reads TGTGCCAGCAGCATGGACAGGGGGGACACCGGGGAGCTGTTTTTT.

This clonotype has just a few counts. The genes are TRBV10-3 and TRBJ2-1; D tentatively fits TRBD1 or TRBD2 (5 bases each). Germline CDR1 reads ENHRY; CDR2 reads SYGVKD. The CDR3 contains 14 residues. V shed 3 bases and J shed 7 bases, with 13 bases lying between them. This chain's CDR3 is CAISDGTRSNEQFF. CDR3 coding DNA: TGTGCCATCAGTGACGGGACCCGGAGTAATGAGCAGTTCTTC.

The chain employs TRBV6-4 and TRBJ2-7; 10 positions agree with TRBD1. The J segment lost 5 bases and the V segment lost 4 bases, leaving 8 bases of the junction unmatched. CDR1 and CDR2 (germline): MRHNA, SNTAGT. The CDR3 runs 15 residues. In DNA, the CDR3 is TGTGCCAGCAGTGCAGCGGGACAGGGGAGTGACGAGCAGTACTTC. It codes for CASSAAGQGSDEQYF.

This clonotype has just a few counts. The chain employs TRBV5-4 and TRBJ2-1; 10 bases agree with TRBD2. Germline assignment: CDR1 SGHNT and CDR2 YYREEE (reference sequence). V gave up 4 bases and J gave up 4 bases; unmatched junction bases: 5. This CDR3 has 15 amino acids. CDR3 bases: TGTGCCAGCAGCCAACTAGCGGGGACTTACAATGAGCAGTTCTTC. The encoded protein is CASSQLAGTYNEQFF.

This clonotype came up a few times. The DNA for the CDR3 is TGTGCCAGCATCGATGGTGGCAGGACATACGCTGGGGGCTACACCTTC. It encodes CASIDGGRTYAGGYTF. The chain is built from TRBV7-9 and TRBJ1-2; a weak D match, TRBD1 (5 bases). CDR3 size: 16 residues. The ends were cut back, 7 bases at V and 8 bases at J, with 26 bases in the middle. In germline, CDR1 is SEHNR, CDR2 FQNEAQ (reference sequence).

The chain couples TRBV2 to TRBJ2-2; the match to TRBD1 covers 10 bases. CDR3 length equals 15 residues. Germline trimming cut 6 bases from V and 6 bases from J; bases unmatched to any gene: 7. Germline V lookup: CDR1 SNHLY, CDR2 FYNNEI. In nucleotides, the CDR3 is TGTGCCAGCAGAGCCGGGACAGGGGTCCCCGGGGAGCTGTTTTTT. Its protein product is CASRAGTGVPGELFF.

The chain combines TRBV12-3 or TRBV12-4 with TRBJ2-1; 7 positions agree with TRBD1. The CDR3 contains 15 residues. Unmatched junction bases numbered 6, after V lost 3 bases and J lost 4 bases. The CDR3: CASSFRQGWYNEQFF. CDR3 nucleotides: TGTGCCAGCAGTTTTAGACAGGGATGGTACAATGAGCAGTTCTTC.

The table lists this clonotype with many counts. CDR3 sequence: CASSLTPLGAGGNTIYF. Here the CDR3 DNA reads TGTGCCAGCAGCTTAACCCCCTTGGGGGCAGGTGGAAACACCATATATTTT. The chain uses TRBV7-6 and TRBJ1-3, with D possibly TRBD1 on 6 matching bases. This CDR3 has 17 amino acids. Trimming shortened V by 2 bases and J by 3 bases, and 17 bases separated the two germline ends. Germline CDR1 is SGHVS and CDR2 is FNYEAQ.

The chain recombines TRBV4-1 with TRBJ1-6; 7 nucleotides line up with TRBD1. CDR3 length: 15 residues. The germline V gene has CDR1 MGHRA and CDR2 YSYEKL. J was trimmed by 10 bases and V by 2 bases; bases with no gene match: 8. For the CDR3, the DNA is TGCGCCAGCAGCCAATCAACAGGGGCGGGATCACCCCTCCACTTT. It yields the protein CASSQSTGAGSPLHF.

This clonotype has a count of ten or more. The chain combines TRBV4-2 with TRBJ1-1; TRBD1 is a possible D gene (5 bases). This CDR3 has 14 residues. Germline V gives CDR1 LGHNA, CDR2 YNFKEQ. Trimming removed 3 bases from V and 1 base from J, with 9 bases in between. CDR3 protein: CASSQAGQNTEAFF. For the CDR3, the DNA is TGTGCCAGCAGCCAGGCCGGACAGAACACTGAAGCTTTCTTT.

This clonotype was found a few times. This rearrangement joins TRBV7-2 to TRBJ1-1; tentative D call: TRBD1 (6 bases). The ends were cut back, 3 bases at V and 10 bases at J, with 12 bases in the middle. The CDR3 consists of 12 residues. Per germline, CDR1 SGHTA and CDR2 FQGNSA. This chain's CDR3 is CASSLGAWGAFF. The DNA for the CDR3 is TGTGCCAGCAGCTTGGGGGCTTGGGGAGCTTTCTTT.